A selection of T cell receptor beta chains follows, all from one sample in a study of post-analysis software for immune sequencing data. TCRdb analysed the PCR reads with MiXCR anew, one entry per CDR3 protein. In the table there are roughly 430,000 distinct CDR3 sequences, roughly 38% of which are singletons. Sequencing was performed on blood. Receptors were obtained from a girl aged 2-10 years with multiple sclerosis. Each CDR3 is given without its conserved first and last residue.

v_call	j_call	cdr3_aa
TRBV2	TRBJ2-4	ASRELGSGTGEQY
TRBV6-5	TRBJ1-4	ASSYNVPATNEKLF
TRBV5-1	TRBJ2-3	ASSIGTATDTQY
TRBV27	TRBJ1-1	ASREITGVGTEAF
TRBV10-3	TRBJ2-1	AISPGQGTYNEQF
TRBV6-6	TRBJ2-5	ASSYQGTGEETQY
TRBV28	TRBJ2-7	ASITGGASYEQY
TRBV7-7	TRBJ2-5	ASSASGSQGETQY
TRBV28	TRBJ1-5	ASSLFPGGDSNQPQH
TRBV11-2	TRBJ2-3	ASRMAGGGADTQY
TRBV11-2	TRBJ2-1	ASSSAGLAANEQF
TRBV7-2	TRBJ2-7	ASSVDGYSYEQY